This TCR beta chain was observed in a study of T cell responses to AZD1222 COVID-19 vaccine. Produced via immunoSEQ multiplex PCR; TCRdb's table is partial and in-frame only. The table includes roughly 150,000 clones, more than 70% detected once. The receptor's source is an adult in good health. Sequenced here: peripheral blood, sampled on day 0 of AZD1222 vaccination.

CDR3 coding DNA: TGTGCCAGCAGCTATGGGGGTTTTGGCAATGAGCAGTTCTTC. Translation gives CASSYGGFGNEQFF. V is TRBV11-3 and J is TRBJ2-1; D may correspond to TRBD1 or TRBD2 (5 bases each). V shed 4 bases and J shed 6 bases, with 13 bases lying between them. Germline CDR1 SGHNT, CDR2 YENEEA. The CDR3 extends over 14 amino acids.